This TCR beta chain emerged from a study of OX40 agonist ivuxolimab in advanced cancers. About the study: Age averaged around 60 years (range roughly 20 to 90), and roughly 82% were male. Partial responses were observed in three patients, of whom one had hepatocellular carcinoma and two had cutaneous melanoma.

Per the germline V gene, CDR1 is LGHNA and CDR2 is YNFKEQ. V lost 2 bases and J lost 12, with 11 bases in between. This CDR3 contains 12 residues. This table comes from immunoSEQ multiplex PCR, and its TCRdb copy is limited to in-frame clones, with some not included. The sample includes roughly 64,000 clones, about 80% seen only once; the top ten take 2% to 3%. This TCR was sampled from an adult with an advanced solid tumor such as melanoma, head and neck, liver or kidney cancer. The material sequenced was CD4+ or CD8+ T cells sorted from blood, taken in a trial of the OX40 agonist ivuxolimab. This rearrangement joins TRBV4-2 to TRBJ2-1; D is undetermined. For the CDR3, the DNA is TGTGCCAGCAGCCAAACGCCCCAGAGGCAGTTCTTC. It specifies CASSQTPQRQFF.